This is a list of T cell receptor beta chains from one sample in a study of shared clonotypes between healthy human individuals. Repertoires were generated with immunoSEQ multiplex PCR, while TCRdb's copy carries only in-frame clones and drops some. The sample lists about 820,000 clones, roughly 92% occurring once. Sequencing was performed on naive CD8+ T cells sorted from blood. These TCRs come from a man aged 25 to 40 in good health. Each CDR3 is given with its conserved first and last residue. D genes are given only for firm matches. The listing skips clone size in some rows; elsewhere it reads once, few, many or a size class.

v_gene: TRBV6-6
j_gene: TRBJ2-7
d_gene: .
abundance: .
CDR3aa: CASSEAREQYF
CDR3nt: TGTGCCAGCAGTGAGGCGAGGGAGCAGTACTTC

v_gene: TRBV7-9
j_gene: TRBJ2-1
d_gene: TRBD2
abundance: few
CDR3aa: CASSFLAGVSDEQFF
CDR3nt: TGTGCCAGCAGCTTCCTAGCGGGAGTGTCTGATGAGCAGTTCTTC

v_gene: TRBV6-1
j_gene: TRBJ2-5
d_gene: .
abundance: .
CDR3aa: CASSEFWGETQYF
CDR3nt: TGTGCCAGCAGTGAATTTTGGGGTGAGACCCAGTACTTC

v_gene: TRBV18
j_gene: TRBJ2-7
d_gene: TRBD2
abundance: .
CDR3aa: CASSEGTSGNEQYF
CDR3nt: TGTGCCAGCTCAGAAGGGACTAGCGGGAACGAGCAGTACTTC

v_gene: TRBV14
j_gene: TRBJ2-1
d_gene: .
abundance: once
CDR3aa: CASSQDGVDTRLYPYNEQFF
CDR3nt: TGTGCCAGCAGCCAAGATGGGGTTGATACGAGGTTATACCCCTACAATGAGCAGTTCTTC

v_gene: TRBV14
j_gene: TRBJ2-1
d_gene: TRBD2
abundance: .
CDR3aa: CASSQDRTVWGGNEQFF
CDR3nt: TGTGCCAGCAGCCAAGATAGGACGGTCTGGGGGGGCAATGAGCAGTTCTTC

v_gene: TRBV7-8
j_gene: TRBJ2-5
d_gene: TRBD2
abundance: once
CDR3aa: CASSSTTSGSRETQYF
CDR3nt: TGTGCCAGCAGCTCCACGACTAGCGGGAGTCGGGAGACCCAGTACTTC

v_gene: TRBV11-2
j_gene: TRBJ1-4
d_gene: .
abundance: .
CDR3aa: CASSPQATNEKLFF
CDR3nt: TGTGCCAGCAGCCCTCAGGCAACTAATGAAAAACTGTTTTTT

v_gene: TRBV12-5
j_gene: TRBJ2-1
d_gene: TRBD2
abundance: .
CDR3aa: CASGTSGRGSYNEQFF
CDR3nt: TGTGCTAGTGGTACTAGCGGGAGAGGTTCCTACAATGAGCAGTTCTTC

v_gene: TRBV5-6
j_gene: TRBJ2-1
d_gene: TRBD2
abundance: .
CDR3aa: CASSWEGLTNSYNEQFF
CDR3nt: TGTGCCAGCAGCTGGGAGGGACTTACGAACTCTTACAATGAGCAGTTCTTC

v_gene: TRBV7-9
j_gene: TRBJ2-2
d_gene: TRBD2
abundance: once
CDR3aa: CASSSVTSAGELFF
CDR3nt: TGTGCCAGCAGCTCGGTGACTAGCGCCGGGGAGCTGTTTTTT

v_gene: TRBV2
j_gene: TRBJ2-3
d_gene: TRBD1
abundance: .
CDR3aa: CASRTRQGMTDTQYF
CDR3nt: TGTGCCAGCAGGACGCGACAGGGGATGACAGATACGCAGTATTTT

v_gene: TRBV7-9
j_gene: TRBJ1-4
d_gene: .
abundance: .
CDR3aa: CASSLGVGVEKLFF
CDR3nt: TGTGCCAGCAGCTTAGGAGTTGGTGTTGAAAAACTGTTTTTT

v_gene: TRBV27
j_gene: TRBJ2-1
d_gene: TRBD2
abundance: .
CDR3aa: CASSPSGRSEQFF
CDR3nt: TGTGCCAGCAGCCCTAGCGGGCGCAGTGAGCAGTTCTTC

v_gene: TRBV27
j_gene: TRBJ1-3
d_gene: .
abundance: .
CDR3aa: CASSLDQSGNTIYF
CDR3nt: TGTGCCAGCAGTTTGGACCAATCTGGAAACACCATATATTTT

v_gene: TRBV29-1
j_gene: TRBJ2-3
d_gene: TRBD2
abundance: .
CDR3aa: CSVEAGGVADTQYF
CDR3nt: TGCAGCGTTGAAGCGGGAGGGGTGGCAGATACGCAGTATTTT

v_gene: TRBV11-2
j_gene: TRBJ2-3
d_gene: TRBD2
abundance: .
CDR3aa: CASSEGASGRAEADTQYF
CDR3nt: TGTGCCAGCAGCGAAGGGGCTAGCGGGAGGGCCGAGGCAGATACGCAGTATTTT

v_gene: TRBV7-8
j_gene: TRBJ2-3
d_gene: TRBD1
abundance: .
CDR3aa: CASSHKGQGATDTQYF
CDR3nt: TGTGCCAGCAGCCACAAAGGACAGGGGGCCACAGATACGCAGTATTTT

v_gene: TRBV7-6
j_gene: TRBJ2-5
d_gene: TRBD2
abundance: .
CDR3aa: CASSLVETFGGGETQYF
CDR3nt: TGTGCCAGCAGCTTAGTAGAGACATTCGGGGGGGGAGAGACCCAGTACTTC

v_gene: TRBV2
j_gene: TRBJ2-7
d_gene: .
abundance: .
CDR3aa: CASSDQQGVDYEQYF
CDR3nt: TGTGCCAGCAGTGATCAACAGGGTGTCGACTACGAGCAGTACTTC

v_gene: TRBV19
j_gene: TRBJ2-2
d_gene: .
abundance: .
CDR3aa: CASSTGHFGELFF
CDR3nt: TGTGCCAGTAGTACCGGGCACTTCGGGGAGCTGTTTTTT

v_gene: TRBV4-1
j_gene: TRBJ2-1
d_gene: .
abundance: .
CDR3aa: CASSQHGGTSIYNEQFF
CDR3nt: TGCGCCAGCAGCCAACATGGAGGGACTTCTATCTACAATGAGCAGTTCTTC

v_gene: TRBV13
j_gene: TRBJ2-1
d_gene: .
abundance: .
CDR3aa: CASSILGYEQFF
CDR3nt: TGTGCCAGCAGCATCCTTGGCTATGAGCAGTTCTTC

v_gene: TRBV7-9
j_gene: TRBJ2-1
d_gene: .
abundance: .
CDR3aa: CASSSASGNEQFF
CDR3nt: TGTGCCAGCAGCTCCGCCAGCGGCAATGAGCAGTTCTTC

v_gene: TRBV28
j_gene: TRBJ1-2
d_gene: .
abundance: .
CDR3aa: CASSPGLRPYGYTF
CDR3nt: TGTGCCAGCAGCCCGGGACTCCGGCCCTATGGCTACACCTTC

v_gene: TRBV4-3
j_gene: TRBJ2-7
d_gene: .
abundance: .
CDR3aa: CASSQDRISNLDYEQYF
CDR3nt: TGCGCCAGCAGCCAAGATCGTATAAGCAACCTGGACTACGAGCAGTACTTC

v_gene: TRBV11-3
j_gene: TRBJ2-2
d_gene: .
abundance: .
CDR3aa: CASSLDGNTGELFF
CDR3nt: TGTGCCAGCAGCTTAGATGGTAACACCGGGGAGCTGTTTTTT

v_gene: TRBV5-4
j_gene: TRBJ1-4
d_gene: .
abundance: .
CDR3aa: CASSLYRDNEKLFF
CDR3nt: TGTGCCAGCAGCTTGTATAGAGATAATGAAAAACTGTTTTTT

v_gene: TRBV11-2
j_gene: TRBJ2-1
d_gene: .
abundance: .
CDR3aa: CASSLGSLWEQFF
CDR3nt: TGTGCCAGCAGCTTAGGGTCGCTTTGGGAGCAGTTCTTC

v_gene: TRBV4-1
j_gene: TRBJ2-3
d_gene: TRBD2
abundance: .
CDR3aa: CASSQSGTSGVTDTQYF
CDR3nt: TGCGCCAGCAGCCAATCTGGGACTAGCGGGGTGACAGACACGCAGTATTTT

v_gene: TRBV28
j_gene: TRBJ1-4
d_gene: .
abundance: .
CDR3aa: CASSLIEGSQGEKLFF
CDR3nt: TGTGCCAGCAGTTTAATAGAGGGGTCCCAGGGTGAAAAACTGTTTTTT

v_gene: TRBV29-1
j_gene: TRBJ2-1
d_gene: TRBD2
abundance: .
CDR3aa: CSVRGRAGGPYNEQFF
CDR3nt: TGCAGCGTTCGGGGTCGAGCGGGAGGGCCGTACAATGAGCAGTTCTTC

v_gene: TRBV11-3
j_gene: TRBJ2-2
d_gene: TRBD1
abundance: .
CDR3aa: CASSTRDRAVTGELFF
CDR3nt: TGTGCCAGCAGCACCCGGGACAGGGCGGTCACCGGGGAGCTGTTTTTT

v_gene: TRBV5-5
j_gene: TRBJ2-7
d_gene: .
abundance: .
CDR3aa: CASSDPRYPEQYF
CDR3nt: TGTGCCAGCAGCGATCCACGATACCCCGAGCAGTACTTC

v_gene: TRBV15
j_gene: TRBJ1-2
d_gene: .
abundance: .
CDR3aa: CATSRDKGSNNYGYTF
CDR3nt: TGTGCCACCAGCAGAGATAAGGGCAGCAATAACTATGGCTACACCTTC

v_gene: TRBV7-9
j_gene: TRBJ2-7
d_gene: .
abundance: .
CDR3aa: CASSPPRGGAYEQYF
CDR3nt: TGTGCCAGCAGCCCACCCCGTGGAGGAGCCTACGAGCAGTACTTC

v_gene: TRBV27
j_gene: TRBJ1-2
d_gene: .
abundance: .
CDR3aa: CASGTRDGGVYGYTF
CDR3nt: TGTGCCAGCGGCACCCGGGACGGAGGGGTCTATGGCTACACCTTC

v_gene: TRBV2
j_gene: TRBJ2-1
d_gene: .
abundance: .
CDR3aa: CASSESYYNEQFF
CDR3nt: TGTGCCAGCAGTGAATCATACTACAATGAGCAGTTCTTC

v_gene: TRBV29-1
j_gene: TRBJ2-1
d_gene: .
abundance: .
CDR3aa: CSVARAQPYDEQFF
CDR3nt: TGCAGCGTTGCAAGGGCCCAGCCCTACGATGAGCAGTTCTTC

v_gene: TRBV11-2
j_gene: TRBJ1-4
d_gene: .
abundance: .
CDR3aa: CASSLDRKGRLPTNEKLFF
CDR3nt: TGTGCCAGCAGCTTAGATCGGAAGGGACGCCTGCCAACTAATGAAAAACTGTTTTTT

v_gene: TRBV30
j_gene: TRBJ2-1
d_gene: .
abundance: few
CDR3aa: CAWYREGDNEQFF
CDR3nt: TGTGCCTGGTACCGTGAGGGTGACAATGAGCAGTTCTTC

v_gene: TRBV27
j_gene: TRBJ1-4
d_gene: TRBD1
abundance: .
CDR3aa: CASAGQGIYEKLFF
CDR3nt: TGTGCCAGCGCAGGACAGGGAATTTATGAAAAACTGTTTTTT

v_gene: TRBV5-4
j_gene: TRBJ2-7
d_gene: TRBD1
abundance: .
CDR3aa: CASSKTGTGDEQYF
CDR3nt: TGTGCCAGCAGCAAAACCGGGACAGGTGACGAGCAGTACTTC

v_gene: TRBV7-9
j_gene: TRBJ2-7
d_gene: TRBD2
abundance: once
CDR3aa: CASSLASTSDEQYF
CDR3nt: TGTGCCAGCAGCTTAGCCTCAACTAGCGACGAGCAGTACTTC

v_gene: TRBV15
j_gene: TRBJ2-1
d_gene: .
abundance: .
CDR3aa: CATSRETSFHEQFF
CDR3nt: TGTGCCACCAGCAGGGAGACTAGTTTCCATGAGCAGTTCTTC

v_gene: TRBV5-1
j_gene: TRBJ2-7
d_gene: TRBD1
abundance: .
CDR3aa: CASSQGQGRYEQYF
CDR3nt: TGCGCCAGCAGTCAGGGACAGGGAAGGTACGAGCAGTACTTC

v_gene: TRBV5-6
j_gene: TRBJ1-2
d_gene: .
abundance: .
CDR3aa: CASQPTRSRDLYGYTF
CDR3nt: TGTGCCAGCCAACCCACTCGGAGCAGGGATCTATATGGCTACACCTTC

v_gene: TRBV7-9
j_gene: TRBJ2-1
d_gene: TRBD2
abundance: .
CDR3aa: CASSNAGLAGAGSYNEQFF
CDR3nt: TGTGCCAGCAGCAATGCCGGACTAGCGGGAGCGGGGTCCTACAATGAGCAGTTCTTC

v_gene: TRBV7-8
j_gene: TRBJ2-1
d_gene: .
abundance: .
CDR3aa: CASSLLESYNEQFF
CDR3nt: TGTGCCAGCAGCTTACTGGAGTCTTACAATGAGCAGTTCTTC

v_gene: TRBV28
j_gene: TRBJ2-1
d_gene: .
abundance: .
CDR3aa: CASSLPGNEQFF
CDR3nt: TGTGCCAGCAGTTTACCAGGCAATGAGCAGTTCTTC

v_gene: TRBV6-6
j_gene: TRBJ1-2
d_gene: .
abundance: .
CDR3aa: CASSRAGYTF
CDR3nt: TGTGCCAGCAGCAGGGCTGGCTACACCTTC

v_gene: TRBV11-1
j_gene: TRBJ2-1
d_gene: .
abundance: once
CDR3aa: CASSLGRPYNEQFF
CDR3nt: TGTGCCAGCAGCTTAGGAAGGCCGTACAATGAGCAGTTCTTC

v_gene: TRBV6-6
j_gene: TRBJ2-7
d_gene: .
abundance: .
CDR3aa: CASSPSGSSYEQYF
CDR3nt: TGTGCCAGCAGTCCCTCCGGGAGTTCCTACGAGCAGTACTTC

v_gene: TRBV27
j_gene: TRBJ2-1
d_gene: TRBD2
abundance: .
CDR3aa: CASQTSGTYNEQFF
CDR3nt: TGTGCCAGCCAGACTAGCGGGACTTACAATGAGCAGTTCTTC

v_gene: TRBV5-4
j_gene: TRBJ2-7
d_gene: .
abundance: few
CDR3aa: CASSPEASEQYF
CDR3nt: TGTGCCAGCAGCCCCGAAGCAAGCGAGCAGTACTTC

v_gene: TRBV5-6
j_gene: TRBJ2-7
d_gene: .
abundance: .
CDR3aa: CASSFPGVTTYEQYF
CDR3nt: TGTGCCAGCAGCTTCCCGGGAGTTACCACCTACGAGCAGTACTTC

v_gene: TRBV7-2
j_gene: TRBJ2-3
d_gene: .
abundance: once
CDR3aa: CASSPITRGTDTQYF
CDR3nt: TGTGCCAGCAGCCCAATCACCAGGGGCACAGATACGCAGTATTTT

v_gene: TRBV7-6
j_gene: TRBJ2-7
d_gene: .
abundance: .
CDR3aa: CASSPLAESYEQYF
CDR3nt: TGTGCCAGCAGCCCGTTAGCGGAGTCCTACGAGCAGTACTTC